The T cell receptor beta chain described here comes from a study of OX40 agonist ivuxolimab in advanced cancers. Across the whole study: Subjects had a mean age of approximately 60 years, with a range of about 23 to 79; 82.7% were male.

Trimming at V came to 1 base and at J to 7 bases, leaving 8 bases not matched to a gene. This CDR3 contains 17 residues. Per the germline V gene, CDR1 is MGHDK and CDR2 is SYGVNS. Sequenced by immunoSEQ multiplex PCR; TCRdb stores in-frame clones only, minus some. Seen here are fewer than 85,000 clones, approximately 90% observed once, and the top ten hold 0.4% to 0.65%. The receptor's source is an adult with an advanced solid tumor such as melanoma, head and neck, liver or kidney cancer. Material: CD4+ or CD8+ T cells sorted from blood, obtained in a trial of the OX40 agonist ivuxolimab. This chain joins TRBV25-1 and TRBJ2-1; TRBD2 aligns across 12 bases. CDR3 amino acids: CASSEWGLAGKRNEQFF. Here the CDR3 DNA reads TGTGCCAGCAGTGAATGGGGACTAGCGGGCAAGAGGAATGAGCAGTTCTTC.